Sequencing of this T cell receptor beta chain was carried out in a study of cytomegalovirus exposure and HLA in healthy donors. Researchers ran the PCR with 60 Vbeta and 13 Jbeta primers. Sequencing used immunoSEQ multiplex PCR; TCRdb keeps in-frame clones, though not all of them. The sample has 150,000 to 160,000 clones, 65% to 85% seen once. The CDR3 is 14 residues long. Looked up from germline, CDR1 is WSHSY and CDR2 is SAAADI. Trimming cost V 2 bases and J 6 bases, with 11 bases left between them. What was sequenced was PBMCs. This receptor was identified in a man aged 18-30 years in good health and CMV-seronegative. This rearrangement joins TRBV10-2 to TRBJ1-5; D is perhaps TRBD1 (6 bases). The CDR3 protein is CASSEPGVGQPQHF. Written as DNA, the CDR3 is TGCGCCAGCAGTGAGCCAGGGGTAGGTCAGCCCCAGCATTTT.